The 24 T cell receptor beta chains presented below share a single source sample, sequenced in a study of blood T cell repertoires in COVID-19. The table came from immunoSEQ multiplex PCR; TCRdb's copy has only in-frame clones and leaves some out. The table shows some 140,000 clones, with approximately 83% occurring only once. Material for sequencing was PBMCs or T cells enriched from blood (not recorded which). The receptors derive from a man over 45 who had recovered from COVID-19.

The V call is TRBV13, the J call TRBJ1-1, with 8 positions matching TRBD1. The germline V gene has CDR1 PRHDT and CDR2 FYEKMQ (reference sequence). The CDR3 totals 17 residues. The V gene end was trimmed by 1 base and the J gene end by 1 base; junction bases not matched to a gene: 8. The CDR3 here is CASSLEIQGARNTEAFF. Written as DNA, the CDR3 is TGTGCCAGCAGCTTAGAGATCCAGGGGGCTAGGAACACTGAAGCTTTCTTT.

This clone was recorded many times. The CDR3 region is CASSQGSGANVLTF. In DNA, the CDR3 is TGTGCCAGCAGTCAGGGCTCTGGGGCCAACGTCCTGACTTTC. The rearrangement uses TRBV7-3 and TRBJ2-6; the D gene is possibly TRBD1 (5 bases). V was shortened by 6 bases and J by 0 bases, with 6 bases between the two germline ends. There are 14 residues in the CDR3. The germline V gene encodes CDR1 SGHTA and CDR2 FQGTGA.

V usage is TRBV7-8 and J usage is TRBJ1-4; 7 bases line up with TRBD1. V shed 7 bases, J shed 3 bases, and the junction held 8 bases outside the gene matches. The CDR3 consists of 15 residues. CDR1 is SGHVS and CDR2 is FQNEAQ in the germline V gene. CDR3 residues: CASTQGTGANEKLFF. As DNA, the CDR3 is TGTGCCAGCACCCAGGGTACAGGGGCTAATGAAAAACTGTTTTTT.

V is TRBV6-2 or TRBV6-3 and J is TRBJ1-5, with TRBD1 matching over 9 bases. Germline V gene data show CDR1 as MNHEY and CDR2 as SVGEGT. J lost 6 bases, V lost 2 bases, and 5 bases had no gene match. The length of the CDR3 is 15 residues. CDR3 region: CASSYRGQGGQPQHF. The CDR3 DNA is TGTGCCAGCAGTTACCGGGGACAGGGAGGTCAGCCCCAGCATTTT.

The chain is built from TRBV29-1 and TRBJ1-2; D not resolved. In germline, CDR1 is SQVTM, CDR2 ANQGSEA. This CDR3 has 12 amino acids. V lost 1 base to trimming and J lost 5 bases, with 8 bases between them. The CDR3 loop reads CSVEVLGYGYTF. CDR3 DNA sequence: TGCAGCGTTGAAGTGCTCGGGTATGGCTACACCTTC. The full variable domain, in which reference TRBV29-1 and TRBJ1-2 provide the parts outside the CDR3, is SAVISQKPSRDICQRGTSLTIQCQVDSQVTMMFWYRQQPGQSLTLIATANQGSEATYESGFVIDKFPISRPNLTFSTLTVSNMSPEDSSIYLCSVEVLGYGYTFGSGTRLTVV.

The CDR3 DNA is TGTGCCAGTATAGCGACAGGGGAGGGCACTGAAGCTTTCTTT. Translated, it gives CASIATGEGTEAFF. This chain links TRBV19 with TRBJ1-1; 8 bases align to TRBD1. V dropped 7 bases and J dropped 4; count of bases not matched to a gene: 8. Germline V gives CDR1 LNHDA, CDR2 SQIVND (reference sequence). The CDR3 totals 14 residues. Looking up the rest from reference TRBV19 and TRBJ1-1 gives the full variable domain: DGGITQSPKYLFRKEGQNVTLSCEQNLNHDAMYWYRQDPGQGLRLIYYSQIVNDFQKGDIAEGYSVSREKKESFPLTVTSAQKNPTAFYLCASIATGEGTEAFFGQGTRLTVV.

This chain connects TRBV4-3 to TRBJ1-6; D remains unclear. Per the germline V gene, CDR1 is LGHNA and CDR2 is YSLEER. Trimming left V 0 bases short and J 5 bases short, with 14 bases between. This CDR3 region has 17 residues. In nucleotides, the CDR3 is TGCGCCAGCAGCCAAGAAGGGAGGCAAGCGGATAATTCACCCCTCCACTTT. It encodes CASSQEGRQADNSPLHF.

V usage is TRBV27 and J usage is TRBJ2-7, with 8 bases that match TRBD1. The J segment lost 3 bases and the V segment lost 6 bases, leaving 7 bases of the junction unmatched. The CDR3 runs 14 residues. Germline CDR1 and CDR2: MNHEY and SMNVEV (reference sequence). This CDR3 is CASSDRGDHYEQYF. CDR3 nucleotides: TGTGCCAGCAGCGACAGGGGCGACCACTACGAGCAGTACTTC.

In this sample, this clone turned up a few times. The rearrangement links TRBV24-1 to TRBJ2-1; TRBD1 matches 8 bases. Germline V CDR1 and CDR2: KGHDR, SFDVKD. The CDR3 sequence is 18 residues long. After removal of 1 base from V and 5 bases from J, the junction contained 12 bases not matched to a gene. CDR3 sequence reads: CATSDFGSRRGQDNEQFF. CDR3 coding DNA: TGTGCCACCAGTGATTTTGGTTCCCGGAGGGGACAGGACAATGAGCAGTTCTTC.

The chain is built from TRBV6-5 and TRBJ1-2; 9 nucleotides align to TRBD1. The J segment lost 4 bases and the V segment lost 2 bases, leaving 5 bases of the junction unmatched. The CDR3 is made up of 15 amino acids. Germline V gene lookup returns CDR1 MNHEY and CDR2 SVGAGI. CDR3 region: CASSYEKTGGYGYTF. The CDR3 coding sequence is TGTGCCAGCAGTTACGAGAAGACAGGGGGCTATGGCTACACCTTC.

The chain has TRBV27 and TRBJ1-1; D gene unclear. Germline-derived CDR1 and CDR2 are MNHEY and SMNVEV (reference sequence). The V end lost 1 base, the J end lost 6 bases, and 15 bases lay between the germline ends. The CDR3 is 15 amino acids. The CDR3 loop reads CASSLWGVSGSEAFF. The CDR3 DNA reads as TGTGCCAGCAGTTTATGGGGAGTTAGCGGGTCTGAAGCTTTCTTT.

V is TRBV7-9 and J is TRBJ2-5; TRBD1 matches at 8 bases. The CDR3 spans 16 residues. Germline V gene sequence: CDR1 SEHNR, CDR2 FQNEAQ (reference sequence). Losses at the gene ends were 5 bases for V and 0 bases for J; bases not matched to a gene: 8. The chain's CDR3 is CASSPWTGSDQETQYF. The CDR3 region has the DNA TGTGCCAGCAGCCCCTGGACAGGGTCCGACCAAGAGACCCAGTACTTC.

This clone has just one count. The V and J genes are TRBV6-5 and TRBJ1-2; D is ambiguous. This CDR3 contains 14 residues. Germline V CDR1 and CDR2: MNHEY, SVGAGI. Between the trimmed V and J ends, which lost 5 bases and 7 bases, there was a span of 17 bases. CDR3 residues: CASSPQLGRSGYTF. The CDR3 coding sequence is TGTGCCAGCAGTCCTCAACTGGGGAGAAGTGGCTACACCTTC.

The chain joins TRBV18 to TRBJ1-1, with TRBD1 identical over 7 bases. Trimming at V came to 8 bases and at J to 5 bases, leaving 11 bases not matched to a gene. Looked up from germline, CDR1 is KGHSH and CDR2 is LQKENI. The length of the CDR3 is 14 residues. The CDR3 bases are TGTGCCAGCGCAATGAGGGGGCGCGATACTGAAGCTTTCTTT. Translation gives CASAMRGRDTEAFF.

The rearrangement joins TRBV27 to TRBJ2-7; TRBD1 matches 9 bases. With V trimmed by 4 bases and J by 3 bases, 7 bases remained unmatched. Germline V CDR1 and CDR2: MNHEY, SMNVEV (reference sequence). The length of the CDR3 is 15 residues. The CDR3 loop is CASSWAPTGGYEQYF. DNA for the CDR3: TGTGCCAGCAGTTGGGCTCCGACAGGGGGCTACGAGCAGTACTTC.

The chain employs TRBV5-1 and TRBJ1-6; possibly TRBD1 for D (5 bases). This CDR3 spans 14 amino acids. CDR1 is SGHRS and CDR2 is YFSETQ in the germline V gene. V gave up 0 bases and J gave up 7 bases, with 8 bases separating them. The CDR3 sequence: CASSLAGGNSPLHF. Here the CDR3 DNA reads TGCGCCAGCAGCTTGGCGGGGGGGAATTCACCCCTCCACTTT. The full variable domain, with the rest looked up from reference TRBV5-1 and TRBJ1-6, is KAGVTQTPRYLIKTRGQQVTLSCSPISGHRSVSWYQQTPGQGLQFLFEYFSETQRNKGNFPGRFSGRQFSNSRSEMNVSTLELGDSALYLCASSLAGGNSPLHFGNGTRLTVT.

V gene TRBV2 combines with J gene TRBJ1-2; 8 nucleotides match TRBD1. The CDR3 has 17 amino acids. V was clipped by 1 base and J by 4 bases; unmatched bases: 11. Germline V gives CDR1 SNHLY, CDR2 FYNNEI. CDR3 sequence (DNA): TGTGCCAGCAGTGAAGGTCCAGGGGGCCCAAAGAGCTATGGCTACACCTTC. It codes for CASSEGPGGPKSYGYTF.

The CDR3 DNA reads as TGTGCCAGCAGGGCCCCAGGGACTACAGGTGAAAAACTGTTTTTT. Residues: CASRAPGTTGEKLFF. This chain uses TRBV6-5 with TRBJ1-4, with D possibly matching TRBD1 (5 bases). V was shortened by 6 bases and J by 7 bases, with 18 bases between the two germline ends. The germline CDR1 and CDR2 sequences are MNHEY and SVGAGI. There are 15 residues in the CDR3.

The chain recombines TRBV11-2 with TRBJ2-7; TRBD1 is a possible D gene (5 bases). CDR1 is SGHAT and CDR2 is FQNNGV in the germline V gene. Trimming took 0 bases from V and 2 from J, leaving 8 bases between them. The CDR3 contains 14 residues. CDR3 in amino acids: CASSLDQGPYEQYF. In nucleotides, the CDR3 is TGTGCCAGCAGCTTAGATCAGGGCCCCTACGAGCAGTACTTC. The full variable domain, in which reference TRBV11-2 and TRBJ2-7 provide the parts outside the CDR3, is EAGVAQSPRYKIIEKRQSVAFWCNPISGHATLYWYQQILGQGPKLLIQFQNNGVVDDSQLPKDRFSAERLKGVDSTLKIQPAKLEDSAVYLCASSLDQGPYEQYFGPGTRLTVT.

This chain links TRBV30 with TRBJ1-5; D call uncertain. Germline V gene sequence: CDR1 GTSNPN, CDR2 SVGIG (reference sequence). The V gene lost 2 bases and the J gene lost 5 bases, with 16 bases spanning the gap. The CDR3 extends over 15 amino acids. Here the CDR3 DNA reads TGTGCCTGGAGTCAAAACGATCCTACCTATCAGCCCCAGCATTTT. Its protein product is CAWSQNDPTYQPQHF.

In this sample, this clone turned up many times. The V and J genes are TRBV7-8 and TRBJ2-1; 8 bases agree with TRBD2. There are 13 residues in the CDR3. Germline loops: CDR1 SGHVS, CDR2 FQNEAQ. V trimming: 7 bases; J trimming: 7 bases; junction bases outside the gene matches: 6. The CDR3 bases are TGTGCCAGCACTGCGGGGGGCCTGAATGAGCAGTTCTTC. This translates into CASTAGGLNEQFF.

The chain is built from TRBV5-1 and TRBJ2-7; TRBD1 matches at 7 bases. Germline V gene data show CDR1 as SGHRS and CDR2 as YFSETQ. The ends lost 4 bases at V and 6 bases at J; junction bases unmatched: 10. There are 14 residues in the CDR3. CDR3 in amino acids: CASSIGGSISEQYF. The CDR3 nucleotides are TGCGCCAGCAGCATAGGGGGCAGTATCTCCGAGCAGTACTTC.

V and J are TRBV12-3 or TRBV12-4 and TRBJ1-6; D remains ambiguous. This CDR3 region has 11 residues. Trimming pared 4 bases from V and 17 bases from J, leaving 12 bases between. CDR3: CASSSGPPVHF. In DNA, the CDR3 is TGTGCCAGCAGTTCTGGTCCCCCGGTCCACTTT.

The rearrangement joins TRBV27 to TRBJ1-2, with TRBD1 matching over 9 bases. Germline lookup yields CDR1 MNHEY and CDR2 SMNVEV (reference sequence). The trim removed 5 bases at V and 7 bases at J, leaving 5 bases unmatched. This CDR3 comprises 13 residues. The CDR3 DNA reads as TGTGCCAGCAGTCGGGACAGGGTAGGTGGCTACACCTTC. This codes for CASSRDRVGGYTF.